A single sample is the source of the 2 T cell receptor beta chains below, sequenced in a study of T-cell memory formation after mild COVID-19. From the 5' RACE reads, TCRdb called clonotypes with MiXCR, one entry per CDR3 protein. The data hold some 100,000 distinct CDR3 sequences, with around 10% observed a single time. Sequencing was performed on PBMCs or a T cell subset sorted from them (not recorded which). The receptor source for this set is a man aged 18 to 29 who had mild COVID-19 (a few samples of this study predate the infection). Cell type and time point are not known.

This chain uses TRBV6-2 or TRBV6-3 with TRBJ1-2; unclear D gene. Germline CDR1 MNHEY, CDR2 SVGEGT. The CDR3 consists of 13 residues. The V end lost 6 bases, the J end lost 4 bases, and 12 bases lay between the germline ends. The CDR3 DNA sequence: TGTGCCAGCAGAGACGGCTGGATCTATGGCTACACCTTC. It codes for CASRDGWIYGYTF.

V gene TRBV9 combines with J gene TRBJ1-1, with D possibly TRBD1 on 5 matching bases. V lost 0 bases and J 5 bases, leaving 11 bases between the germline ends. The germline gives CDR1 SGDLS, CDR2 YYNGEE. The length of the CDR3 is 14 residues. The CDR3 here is CASSVAGFGTEAFF. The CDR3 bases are TGTGCCAGCAGCGTAGCAGGGTTTGGTACTGAAGCTTTCTTT.